The entry below describes one T cell receptor (beta chain). This sample is drawn from a study of blood T cell repertoires in COVID-19. CDR3 length: 15 residues. Germline loops: CDR1 SGHTA, CDR2 FQGNSA. Trimming shortened V by 5 bases and J by 2 bases, and 16 bases separated the two germline ends. Assay: immunoSEQ multiplex PCR; the TCRdb copy retains only in-frame clones and omits some. Of hundreds of thousands of clones in the sample, 80% to 90% were seen once. The origin of this receptor is a man aged 25-40 years who had recovered from COVID-19. The sample was PBMCs or T cells enriched from blood (not recorded which). The chain couples TRBV7-2 to TRBJ2-7; possible D gene TRBD2, 6 bases. The CDR3 here is CASSLRYSGTYEQYF. The CDR3 DNA reads TGTGCCAGCAGCCTGCGGTATAGCGGTACCTACGAGCAGTACTTC.